The clone carrying this T cell receptor beta chain was observed at least ten times. Uncontrolled infection, other autoimmune disease, pregnancy or lactation barred patients from enrollment. Orbital computed tomography, thyroid ultrasound, serum thyroxine and TRAb, and clinical symptoms together informed the diagnoses. The source of the sample is a study of T cells in Graves' hyperthyroidism and ophthalmopathy. Study details: Staff took peripheral blood when the initial diagnosis was made, before any treatment began.

Amplification of TCR beta CDR3 regions was performed using RNA transcripts as template. RT-PCR in the first round (using the HTBI primer set) targeted the TCR CDR3. TCRdb redid the calling of the multiplex PCR reads with MiXCR, one entry per CDR3 protein. The table lists a few hundred thousand distinct CDR3 sequences, approximately 15% of them singletons. Trimming removed 4 bases from V and 5 bases from J, with 24 bases in between. CDR1 and CDR2 (germline): ENHRY, SYGVKD. This CDR3 comprises 17 residues. The gene calls are TRBV10-3 and TRBJ2-7, with D perhaps TRBD2 (5 bases). The material sequenced was blood. The origin of this receptor is a woman aged 40-49 years with Graves' ophthalmopathy. CDR3 loop: CAISGKKDSTKWDEQYF. Written as DNA, the CDR3 is TGTGCCATCAGTGGTAAAAAGGACTCTACGAAATGGGACGAGCAGTACTTC.